This TCR beta chain originates from a study of metastatic and nonmetastatic thyroid tumors. TCRdb reassembled clones from the PCR reads with MiXCR. The profile shows about 69,000 clones, approximately 14% of them singletons. Patients underwent thyroid surgery, and none had received any treatment before it. This CDR3 contains 15 residues. This clonotype was sampled from a male donor with papillary thyroid cancer or a benign thyroid nodule (not recorded which). Some clones in this sample may be carry-over from other donors' samples. This sequence joins TRBV12-3 or TRBV12-4 and TRBJ2-7; TRBD2 aligns across 11 bases. What was sequenced was blood. In nucleotides, the CDR3 is TGTGGGTGCAGCTTAATAGCGGGAGGGCCCTACGAGCAGTACTTC. It codes for CGCSLIAGGPYEQYF.